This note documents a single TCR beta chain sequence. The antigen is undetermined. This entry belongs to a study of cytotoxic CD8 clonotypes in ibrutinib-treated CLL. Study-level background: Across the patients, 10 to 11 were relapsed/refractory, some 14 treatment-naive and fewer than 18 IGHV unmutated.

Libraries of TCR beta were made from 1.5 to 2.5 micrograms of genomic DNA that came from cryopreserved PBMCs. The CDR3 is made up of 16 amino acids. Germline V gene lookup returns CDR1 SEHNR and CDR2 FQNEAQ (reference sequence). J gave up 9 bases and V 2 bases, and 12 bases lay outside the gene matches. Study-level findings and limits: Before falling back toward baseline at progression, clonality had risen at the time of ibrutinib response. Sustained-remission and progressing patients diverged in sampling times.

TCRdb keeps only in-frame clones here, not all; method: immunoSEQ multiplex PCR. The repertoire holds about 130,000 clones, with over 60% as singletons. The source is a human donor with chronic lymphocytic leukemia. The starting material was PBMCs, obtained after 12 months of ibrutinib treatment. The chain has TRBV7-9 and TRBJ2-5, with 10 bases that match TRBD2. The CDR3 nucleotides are TGTGCCAGCAGCTTAAGGCTAGCGGGAGTGGGCAGGGCCCAGTACTTC. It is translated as CASSLRLAGVGRAQYF.